The present T cell receptor (beta chain) was sequenced within a study of OX40 agonist ivuxolimab in advanced cancers. About the research overall: Ivuxolimab, an antibody that agonizes OX40 (CD134), was administered to the patients. Three dose-escalation patients had partial responses: one with hepatocellular carcinoma and two with cutaneous melanoma. From 23 to 79 years was the age range, with a mean of approximately 58 years, and around 83% were male.

The protocol was immunoSEQ multiplex PCR, while the TCRdb copy is restricted to in-frame clones and leaves out a portion. The sample includes some 75,000 clones, 84% seen only once; the top ten take roughly 2%. This clone occurred once. The TCR sequence derives from an adult with an advanced solid tumor such as melanoma, head and neck, liver or kidney cancer. This specimen consisted of CD4+ or CD8+ T cells sorted from blood, obtained in a trial of the OX40 agonist ivuxolimab.

Written as DNA, the CDR3 is TGTGCCAGCAGCCGAGGGGCCGGGGAGCTGTTTTTT. Translated: CASSRGAGELFF. The rearrangement joins TRBV7-6 to TRBJ2-2; D is tentatively TRBD1 or TRBD2 (5 bases each). CDR1 is SGHVS and CDR2 is FNYEAQ in the germline V gene. With 5 bases removed from V and 6 bases from J, the gap between germline ends came to 7 bases. This CDR3 has 12 residues. Supplemented by reference TRBV7-6 and TRBJ2-2, the full variable domain reads GAGVSQSPRYKVTKRGQDVALRCDPISGHVSLYWYRQALGQGPEFLTYFNYEAQQDKSGLPNDRFSAERPEGSISTLTIQRTEQRDSAMYRCASSRGAGELFFGEGSRLTVL.